This entry features one T cell receptor beta chain sequence. What it recognizes is unknown. This entry is derived from a study of T-cell memory formation after mild COVID-19. Study background: Clustering of TCRs was largely donor specific. Study results and caveats: CD4+ contracting clones were mainly CM and EM; CD8+ ones, EMRA. There were some responding clones in pre-infection memory, which suggested that cross-reactive memory had joined.

Germline V gives CDR1 MNHEY, CDR2 SVGAGI. Between the trimmed V and J ends, which lost 2 bases and 12 bases, there was a span of 14 bases. The CDR3 is 14 residues long. Barcoded TCR alpha and TCR beta cDNA libraries with UMIs came from 5'RACE using constant-segment primers. TCRdb passed the 5' RACE reads through MiXCR, listing each CDR3 protein once. The table records fewer than 500,000 distinct CDR3 sequences, around 25% of them present only once. The V and J genes are TRBV6-5 and TRBJ1-6; D ambiguous. The sequence was collected from an adult woman who had mild COVID-19 (a few samples of this study predate the infection). Cell type and time point are not known. The sample was PBMCs or a T cell subset sorted from them (not recorded which). The CDR3 loop reads CASSYEALRGPLHF. The CDR3 DNA follows: TGTGCCAGCAGTTACGAGGCTCTTAGAGGACCCCTCCACTTT.